Listed here is a single T cell receptor beta chain. The data originate from a study of T-cell reconstitution after alpha-beta-depleted transplantation in children. V shed 5 bases and J shed 4 bases, with 18 bases lying between them. CDR1 PRHDT and CDR2 FYEKMQ come from the germline V gene (reference sequence). The CDR3 totals 16 residues. Unique molecular identifiers were incorporated during preparation of the TCRbeta library. TCRdb redid the calling of the PCR reads with MiXCR, one entry per CDR3 protein. The sample records about 340,000 distinct CDR3 sequences, 13% being singletons. The TCR comes from a human donor who donated a stem cell graft to a child with Fanconi anemia. The input for sequencing was PBMCs, taken from the stem cell graft. V is TRBV13 and J is TRBJ2-1; D is perhaps TRBD1 (6 bases). The CDR3 is CASSPRDQGRYNEQFF. In DNA, the CDR3 is TGTGCCAGCAGCCCCCGGGACCAGGGGCGATACAATGAGCAGTTCTTC.